This T cell receptor (beta chain) was sequenced in a study of CD4 T cell repertoires in COVID-19. Regarding the study as a whole: Several top expanded SARS-CoV-2-reactive clonotypes were shared by two or three memory subsets. Some SARS-CoV-2 clonotypes, between about 6 and 25%, recurred in SARS-CoV and/or HKU1 cultures.

Relative to its sample, this clone is large. The antigen is undetermined. Antigen-reactive proliferating T cell lines came from CFSE-labeled cells given autologous monocytes and SARS-CoV-2 spike or nucleoprotein. Assay used: immunoSEQ multiplex PCR; TCRdb lists only in-frame clones, some missing. This table holds roughly 670 clones, about a tenth found once. Germline CDR1 reads SQVTM; CDR2 reads ANQGSEA. V lost 4 bases to trimming and J lost 5 bases; unmatched junction nucleotides: 0. This CDR3 has 11 amino acids. The receptor's source is a human donor who had COVID-19. The chain employs TRBV29-1 and TRBJ2-3; TRBD2 agrees at 7 bases. This specimen was effector memory CD4+ T cells, cultured in vitro, taken after recovery from COVID-19. The CDR3 loop is CSVAGGDTQYF. In nucleotides, the CDR3 is TGCAGCGTTGCGGGAGGAGATACGCAGTATTTT.